This record looks at one T cell receptor beta chain sequence and its context. cDNA prepared by RNA extraction and subsequent reverse transcription served as the template for sequencing. Here immunoSEQ multiplex PCR was the method, and the copy in TCRdb shows in-frame clones only, minus some. The data contain over 250,000 clones, about 60% of them seen just once; the ten biggest clones take up around 0.84%. The sample originates from a study of CD8+ T cells in alopecia areata. The CDR3 runs 13 residues. CDR1 SGHTA and CDR2 FQGNSA come from the germline V gene. Trimming took off 2 bases at V and 8 bases at J, with 12 bases between the two ends. Sample treatment: oral pan-JAK inhibitor, 5-10 mg twice daily.

The receptor was derived from a human donor with alopecia areata. The chain has TRBV7-2 and TRBJ1-2; D ambiguous. Here the sequenced sample was CD4+ T cells sorted from blood, taken around week 53, from a patient treated with tofacitinib. The CDR3 spells CASSLRGPRGYTF. The CDR3 nucleotides read TGTGCCAGCAGCTTACGGGGTCCGCGGGGCTACACCTTC.